These 13 T cell receptor beta chains were sequenced from one sample in a study of T cells expressing NK-cell markers. TCRdb reanalyzed the 5' RACE reads and collapses them to one entry per CDR3 protein, without DNA. The table for this sample gives some 440,000 distinct CDR3 sequences. The sample comprised blood T cells: a sorted CD56 or NKG2C T cell subset, CD4+ or CD8+ T cells, or bulk PBMC T cells (not recorded which). The receptors here all came from a woman aged 50 to 65 in good health.

The V call is TRBV2, the J call TRBJ2-1. The length of the CDR3 is 14 residues. Germline lookup yields CDR1 SNHLY and CDR2 FYNNEI. CDR3: CASNSQGPWNEQFF.

The chain recombines TRBV28 with TRBJ2-7; the D gene TCRdb calls, TRBD1, cannot be checked with no DNA. This CDR3 contains 19 residues. Germline-derived CDR1 and CDR2 are MDHEN and SYDVKM. The CDR3 region is CASSITGTGFEATNYEQYF.

CDR3 amino acids: CASSLELAAETQYF. The rearrangement links TRBV5-1 to TRBJ2-5. Germline V lookup: CDR1 SGHRS, CDR2 YFSETQ. The CDR3 runs to 14 residues.

V is TRBV20-1 and J is TRBJ1-4. The CDR3 loop spans 14 amino acids. The germline CDR1 and CDR2 sequences are DFQATT and SNEGSKA (reference sequence). The CDR3 loop reads CSAQTAATNEKLFF.

The chain carries TRBV6-6 and TRBJ2-5; TCRdb picks TRBD1, but there is no DNA to check that call. Germline CDR1 is MNHNY and CDR2 is SVGAGI (reference sequence). CDR3 length: 13 amino acids. The chain's CDR3 is CASSFGGGETQYF.

This CDR3 reads CASSGGGSNQPQHF. The rearrangement uses TRBV6-1 and TRBJ1-5; TCRdb outputs TRBD1, but without DNA this stays unchecked. CDR3 length: 14 amino acids. Germline assignment: CDR1 MNHNS and CDR2 SASEGT.

The rearrangement uses TRBV24-1 and TRBJ2-3; there is no DNA to check the TCRdb D call of TRBD2. Germline V gene data show CDR1 as KGHDR and CDR2 as SFDVKD. CDR3 size: 16 residues. CDR3 amino acids: CATSDSPGEGGDTQYF.

V gene TRBV4-1 combines with J gene TRBJ2-7; TCRdb picks TRBD2, but there is no DNA to check that call. The CDR3 sequence is 17 residues long. Germline V gene lookup returns CDR1 MGHRA and CDR2 YSYEKL. The CDR3 protein is CASSQGGAQGVPLQQYF.

The chain has TRBV3-1 and TRBJ2-7. CDR3 length: 16 amino acids. Germline assignment: CDR1 LGHDT and CDR2 YNNKEL (reference sequence). The CDR3 reads CASSQSRTGAFHEQYF.

The V gene is TRBV11-2, the J gene TRBJ2-2. This CDR3 region has 15 residues. The germline V gene encodes CDR1 SGHAT and CDR2 FQNNGV. CDR3 amino acids: CASSLVRGTTGELFF.

The J gene is TRBJ2-1, the V gene TRBV24-1; TCRdb lists TRBD1, though no DNA is available to test this call. The CDR3 loop spans 15 amino acids. The germline gives CDR1 KGHDR, CDR2 SFDVKD. The chain's CDR3 is CAASRQGESYNEQFF.

This sequence joins TRBV6-4 and TRBJ2-2; TCRdb picks TRBD2, but there is no DNA to check that call. Germline-derived CDR1 and CDR2 are MRHNA and SNTAGT. CDR3 length: 15 amino acids. This CDR3 is CASSETRASTGELFF.

This rearrangement joins TRBV12-3 or TRBV12-4 to TRBJ1-6; TCRdb's assignment of TRBD1 cannot be checked, as there is no DNA. The CDR3 consists of 15 residues. CDR3: CASTLRRTVNSPLHF.